A selection of T cell receptor beta chains follows, all from one sample in a study of CD8 T cells in Susac syndrome. MiXCR was run by TCRdb on the immunoSEQ multiplex PCR reads, yielding one entry per CDR3 protein. The sample has some 170,000 distinct CDR3 sequences, 85% to 95% seen once. The material sequenced was CD4+ T cells from PBMCs. All receptors derive from a human donor with Susac syndrome. Both conserved end residues are part of each CDR3. Fields, in order: clone size, V gene, J gene, D gene, CDR3 protein, CDR3 DNA. A D gene is named only where the DNA matches it firmly. Size is omitted from some rows. Given values are once, few, many or a class for expanded clones.

NA,TRBV4-2,TRBJ2-1,TRBD2,CASSQYWASGSYNEQFF,TGTGCCAGCAGCCAGTACTGGGCTAGCGGGAGCTACAATGAGCAGTTCTTC
NA,TRBV28,TRBJ1-2,NA,CASGPNMNNYGYTF,TGTGCCAGCGGGCCCAACATGAATAACTATGGCTACACCTTC
few,TRBV28,TRBJ1-1,NA,CASSLGDTEAFF,TGTGCCAGCAGTTTAGGGGATACTGAAGCTTTCTTT
NA,TRBV2,TRBJ2-3,NA,CASSDEDVFSTDTQYF,TGTGCCAGCAGTGATGAGGATGTGTTTAGCACAGATACGCAGTATTTT
NA,TRBV29-1,TRBJ2-3,NA,CSVATASSTDTQYF,TGCAGCGTTGCAACGGCTAGTAGCACAGATACGCAGTATTTT
once,TRBV7-8,TRBJ2-6,NA,CASSGTDSGANVLTF,TGTGCCAGCAGCGGGACCGACTCTGGGGCCAACGTCCTGACTTTC
once,TRBV4-2,TRBJ2-1,NA,CASSPLLRGEQFF,TGTGCCAGCAGTCCCCTCCTGCGCGGTGAGCAGTTCTTC
few,TRBV5-4,TRBJ2-7,TRBD2,CASSLLWRGVAYEQYF,TGTGCCAGCAGCTTGCTTTGGCGGGGGGTCGCCTACGAGCAGTACTTC
once,TRBV19,TRBJ2-7,NA,CASSTPFGEQYF,TGTGCCAGTAGTACCCCCTTCGGGGAGCAGTACTTC
NA,TRBV5-6,TRBJ2-5,NA,CASSLALTLGTQYF,TGTGCCAGCAGCTTGGCCTTGACCTTAGGGACCCAGTACTTC
NA,TRBV15,TRBJ2-1,NA,CATSRDQRFTSYNEQFF,TGTGCCACCAGCAGAGATCAGCGGTTTACCTCCTACAATGAGCAGTTCTTC
NA,TRBV7-6,TRBJ2-3,TRBD2,CASSLEAGGTLRTDTQYF,TGTGCCAGCAGCTTAGAAGCGGGGGGCACCCTCCGCACAGATACGCAGTATTTT